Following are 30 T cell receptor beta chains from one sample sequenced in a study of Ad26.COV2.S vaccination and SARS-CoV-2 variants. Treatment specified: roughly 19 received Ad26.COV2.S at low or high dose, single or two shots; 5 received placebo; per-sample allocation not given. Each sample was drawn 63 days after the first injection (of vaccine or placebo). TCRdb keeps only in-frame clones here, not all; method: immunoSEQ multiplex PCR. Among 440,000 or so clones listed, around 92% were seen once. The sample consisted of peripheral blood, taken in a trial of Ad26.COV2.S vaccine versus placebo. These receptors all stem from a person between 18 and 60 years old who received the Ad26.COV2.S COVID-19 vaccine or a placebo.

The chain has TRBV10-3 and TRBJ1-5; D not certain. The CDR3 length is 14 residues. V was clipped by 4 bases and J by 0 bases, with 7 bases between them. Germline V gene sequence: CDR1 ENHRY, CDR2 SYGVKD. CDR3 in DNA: TGTGCCATCAGTGTGGGCGGTAGCAATCAGCCCCAGCATTTT. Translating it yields CAISVGGSNQPQHF.

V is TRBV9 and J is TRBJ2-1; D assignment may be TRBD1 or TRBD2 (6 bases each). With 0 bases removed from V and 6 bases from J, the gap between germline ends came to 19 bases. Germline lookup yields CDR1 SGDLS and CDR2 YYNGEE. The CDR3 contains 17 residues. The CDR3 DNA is TGTGCCAGCAGCGTAGTACGGGGGCGTACCACTGCCAATGAGCAGTTCTTC. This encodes CASSVVRGRTTANEQFF.

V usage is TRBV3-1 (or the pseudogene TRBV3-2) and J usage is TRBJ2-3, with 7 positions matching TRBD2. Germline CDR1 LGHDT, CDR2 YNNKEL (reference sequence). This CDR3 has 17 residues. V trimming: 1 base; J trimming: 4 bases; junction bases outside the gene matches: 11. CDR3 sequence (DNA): TGTGCCAGCAGCCAAGTCGTCTACGGGGGGTCGGCAGATACGCAGTATTTT. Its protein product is CASSQVVYGGSADTQYF.

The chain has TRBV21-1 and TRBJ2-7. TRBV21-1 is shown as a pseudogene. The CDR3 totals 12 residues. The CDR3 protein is CASSNWDYEQYF. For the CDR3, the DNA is TGTGCCAGCAGCAATTGGGACTACGAGCAGTACTTC.

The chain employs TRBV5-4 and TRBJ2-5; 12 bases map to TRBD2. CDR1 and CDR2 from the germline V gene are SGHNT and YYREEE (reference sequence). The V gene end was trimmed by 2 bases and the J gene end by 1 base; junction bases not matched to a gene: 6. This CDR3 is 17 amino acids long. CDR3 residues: CASSLKTSGGSQETQYF. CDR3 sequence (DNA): TGTGCCAGCAGCTTAAAAACTAGCGGGGGGTCCCAAGAGACCCAGTACTTC.

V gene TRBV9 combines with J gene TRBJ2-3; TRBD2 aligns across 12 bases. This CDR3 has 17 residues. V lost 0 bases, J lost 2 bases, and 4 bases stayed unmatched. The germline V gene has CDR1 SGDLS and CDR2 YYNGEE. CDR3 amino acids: CASSVGSSGGDTDTQYF. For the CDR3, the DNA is TGTGCCAGCAGCGTAGGATCTAGCGGGGGGGACACAGATACGCAGTATTTT.

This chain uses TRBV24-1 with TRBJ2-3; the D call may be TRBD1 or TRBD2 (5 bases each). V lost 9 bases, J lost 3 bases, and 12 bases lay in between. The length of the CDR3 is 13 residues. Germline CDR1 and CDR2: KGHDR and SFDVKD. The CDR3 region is CATEGPRTDTQYF. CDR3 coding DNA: TGTGCCACCGAGGGGCCGAGGACAGATACGCAGTATTTT.

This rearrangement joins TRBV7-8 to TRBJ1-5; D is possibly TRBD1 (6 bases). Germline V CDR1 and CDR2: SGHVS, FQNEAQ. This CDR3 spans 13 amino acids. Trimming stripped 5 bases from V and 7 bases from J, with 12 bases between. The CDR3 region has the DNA TGTGCCAGCAGCCCCGACAGGCACCAGCCCCAGCATTTT. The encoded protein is CASSPDRHQPQHF.

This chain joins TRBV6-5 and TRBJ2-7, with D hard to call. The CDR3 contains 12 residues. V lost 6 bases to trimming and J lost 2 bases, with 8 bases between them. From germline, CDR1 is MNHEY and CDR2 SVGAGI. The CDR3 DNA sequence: TGTGCCAGCAGGGACGTCGCCTACGAGCAGTACTTC. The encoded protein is CASRDVAYEQYF.

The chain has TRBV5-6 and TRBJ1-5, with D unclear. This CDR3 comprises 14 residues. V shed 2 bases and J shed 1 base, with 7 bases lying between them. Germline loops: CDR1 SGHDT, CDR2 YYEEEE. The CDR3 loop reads CASSFLGSNQPQHF. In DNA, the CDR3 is TGTGCCAGCAGCTTTCTGGGAAGCAATCAGCCCCAGCATTTT.

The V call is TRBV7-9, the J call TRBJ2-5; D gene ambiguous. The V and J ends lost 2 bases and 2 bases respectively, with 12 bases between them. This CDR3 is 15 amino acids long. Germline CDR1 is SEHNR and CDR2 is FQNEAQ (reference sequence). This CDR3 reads CASSLSHGPQETQYF. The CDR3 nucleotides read TGTGCCAGCAGCTTATCCCATGGCCCACAAGAGACCCAGTACTTC.

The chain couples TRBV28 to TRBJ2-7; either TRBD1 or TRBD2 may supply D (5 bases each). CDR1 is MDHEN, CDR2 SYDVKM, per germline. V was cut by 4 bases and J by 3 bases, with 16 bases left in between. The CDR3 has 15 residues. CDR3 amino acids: CASSWGRGGVYEQYF. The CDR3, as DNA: TGTGCCAGCAGTTGGGGGAGAGGTGGGGTCTACGAGCAGTACTTC.

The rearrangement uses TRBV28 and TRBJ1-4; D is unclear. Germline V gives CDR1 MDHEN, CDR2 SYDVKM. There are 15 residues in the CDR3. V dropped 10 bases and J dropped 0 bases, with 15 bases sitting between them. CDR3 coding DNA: TGTGCCACACTTAAGGGTTCGGCAACTAATGAAAAACTGTTTTTT. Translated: CATLKGSATNEKLFF.

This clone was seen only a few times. The CDR3 nucleotides are TGTGCCAGCAGCCAAGGCGTGGGCAGGGTAAGATCCTACGAGCAGTACTTC. Translating gives CASSQGVGRVRSYEQYF. The gene calls are TRBV3-1 (or the pseudogene TRBV3-2) and TRBJ2-7; a possible D gene is TRBD1 (5 bases). CDR1 LGHDT and CDR2 YNNKEL come from the germline V gene (reference sequence). V lost 1 base, J lost 1 base, and 17 bases lay in between. The CDR3 covers 17 residues.

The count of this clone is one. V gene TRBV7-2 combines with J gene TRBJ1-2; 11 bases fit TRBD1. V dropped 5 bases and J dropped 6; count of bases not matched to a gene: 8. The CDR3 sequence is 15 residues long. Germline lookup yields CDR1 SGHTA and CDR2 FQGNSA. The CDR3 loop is CASSTRTGGGNGYTF. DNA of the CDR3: TGTGCCAGCAGCACCAGGACAGGGGGCGGGAATGGCTACACCTTC.

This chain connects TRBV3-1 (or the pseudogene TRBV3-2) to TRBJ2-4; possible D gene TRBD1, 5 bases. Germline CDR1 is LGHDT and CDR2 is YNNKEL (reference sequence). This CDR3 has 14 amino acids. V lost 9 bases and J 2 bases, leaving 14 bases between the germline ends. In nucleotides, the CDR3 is TGTGCCAGTTCACAGGAAGGATCCAAAAACATTCAGTACTTC. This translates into CASSQEGSKNIQYF.

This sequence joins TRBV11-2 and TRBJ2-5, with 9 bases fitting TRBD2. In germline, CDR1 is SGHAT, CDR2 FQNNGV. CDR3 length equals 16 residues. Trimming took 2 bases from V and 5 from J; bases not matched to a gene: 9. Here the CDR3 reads CASSLLWTSVAETQYF. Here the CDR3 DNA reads TGTGCCAGCAGCTTATTATGGACTAGCGTTGCGGAGACCCAGTACTTC.

CDR3 residues: CASSHPQSAEQFF. Written as DNA, the CDR3 is TGTGCCAGCAGTCATCCCCAGAGCGCTGAGCAGTTCTTC. V is TRBV6-5 and J is TRBJ2-1; no firm D call. V lost 5 bases to trimming and J lost 9 bases, with 14 bases between them. CDR3 length: 13 amino acids. Germline V gives CDR1 MNHEY, CDR2 SVGAGI.

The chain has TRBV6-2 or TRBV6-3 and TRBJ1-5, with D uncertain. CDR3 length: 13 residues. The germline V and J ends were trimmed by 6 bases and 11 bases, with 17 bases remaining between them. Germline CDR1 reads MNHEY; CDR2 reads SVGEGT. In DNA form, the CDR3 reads TGTGCCAGCAGCGAGCCCAGCCCCTTGACCCAGCATTTT. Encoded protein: CASSEPSPLTQHF.

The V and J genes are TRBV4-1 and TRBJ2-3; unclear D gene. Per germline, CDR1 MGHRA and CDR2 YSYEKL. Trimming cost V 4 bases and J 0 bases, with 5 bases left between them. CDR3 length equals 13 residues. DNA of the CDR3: TGCGCCAGCAGCCTCCCTAGCACAGATACGCAGTATTTT. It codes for CASSLPSTDTQYF.

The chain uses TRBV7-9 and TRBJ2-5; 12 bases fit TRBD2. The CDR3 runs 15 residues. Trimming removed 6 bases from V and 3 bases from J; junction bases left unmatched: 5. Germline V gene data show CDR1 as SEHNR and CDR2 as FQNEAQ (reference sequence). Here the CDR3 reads CASRRRLAGEETQYF. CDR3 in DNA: TGTGCCAGCAGACGGCGACTAGCGGGGGAAGAGACCCAGTACTTC.

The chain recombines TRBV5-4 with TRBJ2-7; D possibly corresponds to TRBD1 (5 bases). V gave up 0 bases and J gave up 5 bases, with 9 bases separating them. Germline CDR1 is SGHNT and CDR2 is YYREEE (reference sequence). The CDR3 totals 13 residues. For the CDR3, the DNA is TGTGCCAGCAGCTTGGTGCAGGGCAACGAGCAGTACTTC. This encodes CASSLVQGNEQYF.

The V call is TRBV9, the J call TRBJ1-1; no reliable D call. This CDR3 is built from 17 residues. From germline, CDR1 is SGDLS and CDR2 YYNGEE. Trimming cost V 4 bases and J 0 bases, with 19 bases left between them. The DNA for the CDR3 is TGTGCCAGCAGCCCTCTGGGCAGGCAGCAAATGAACACTGAAGCTTTCTTT. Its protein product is CASSPLGRQQMNTEAFF.

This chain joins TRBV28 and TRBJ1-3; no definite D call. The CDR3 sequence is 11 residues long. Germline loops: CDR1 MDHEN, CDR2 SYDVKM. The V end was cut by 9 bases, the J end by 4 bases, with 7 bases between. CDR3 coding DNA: TGTGCCAGTTACCGAGGAAACACCATATATTTT. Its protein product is CASYRGNTIYF.

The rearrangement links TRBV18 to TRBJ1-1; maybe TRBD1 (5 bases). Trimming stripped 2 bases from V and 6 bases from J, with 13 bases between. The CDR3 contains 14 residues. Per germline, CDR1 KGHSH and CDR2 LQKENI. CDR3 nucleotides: TGTGCCAGCTCACCATTAGGGGAGAGGGCTGAAGCTTTCTTT. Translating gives CASSPLGERAEAFF.

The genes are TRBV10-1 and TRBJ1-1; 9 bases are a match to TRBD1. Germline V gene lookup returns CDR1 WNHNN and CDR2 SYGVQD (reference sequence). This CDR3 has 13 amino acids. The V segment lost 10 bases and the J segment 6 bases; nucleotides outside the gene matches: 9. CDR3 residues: CATEDRGRPEAFF. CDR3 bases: TGCGCCACTGAAGACAGGGGGAGGCCTGAAGCTTTCTTT.

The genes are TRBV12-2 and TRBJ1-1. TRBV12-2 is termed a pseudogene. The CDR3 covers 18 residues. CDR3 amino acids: CASRLVEFEDGVCTEAFF. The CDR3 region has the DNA TGTGCAAGTCGCTTAGTCGAGTTCGAGGATGGTGTTTGCACTGAAGCTTTCTTT.

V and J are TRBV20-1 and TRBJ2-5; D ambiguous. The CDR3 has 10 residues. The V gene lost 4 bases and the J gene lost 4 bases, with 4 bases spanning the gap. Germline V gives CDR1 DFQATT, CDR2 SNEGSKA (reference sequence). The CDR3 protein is CSAMRETQYF. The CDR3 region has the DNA TGCAGTGCTATGCGAGAGACCCAGTACTTC.

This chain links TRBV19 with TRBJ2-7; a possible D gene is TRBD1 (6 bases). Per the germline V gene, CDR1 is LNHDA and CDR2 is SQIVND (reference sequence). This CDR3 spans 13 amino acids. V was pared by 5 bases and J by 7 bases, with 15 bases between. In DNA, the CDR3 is TGTGCCAGTAGTTACACAGGGATGGGGGAGCAGTACTTC. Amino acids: CASSYTGMGEQYF.

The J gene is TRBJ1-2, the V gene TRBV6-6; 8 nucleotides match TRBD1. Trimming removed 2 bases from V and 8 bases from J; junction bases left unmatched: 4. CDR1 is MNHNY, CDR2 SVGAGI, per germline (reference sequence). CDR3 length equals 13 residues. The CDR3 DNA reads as TGTGCCAGCAGTTACGTGGACAGGGACGGCTACACCTTC. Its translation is CASSYVDRDGYTF.